One and the same sample provided the 6 T cell receptor beta chains below, sequenced in a study of brain T cells in children with intractable seizures. Using immunoSEQ multiplex PCR, the repertoire was profiled, and TCRdb retains in-frame clones only, with some absent. The table lists approximately 330,000 clones, 93% of them singletons. As to time point: blood from clinic visit 5 months post-surgery; TSC patient then seizure free. The specimen comprised peripheral blood, sampled roughly 5 months after surgery. The receptors here all came from a boy under two years old with tuberous sclerosis and intractable seizures.

This clone appeared once. This chain uses TRBV19 with TRBJ1-2; no definite D call. V lost 3 bases and J 8 bases, leaving 16 bases between the germline ends. This CDR3 is 14 amino acids long. Germline loops: CDR1 LNHDA, CDR2 SQIVND (reference sequence). CDR3 nucleotide sequence: TGTGCCAGTAGTATCTCCGTGAGGACGACAGGCTACACCTTC. Residues: CASSISVRTTGYTF.

The chain carries TRBV7-8 and TRBJ2-3; 13 bases are a match to TRBD2. The germline gives CDR1 SGHVS, CDR2 FQNEAQ. The J segment lost 7 bases and the V segment lost 3 bases, leaving 16 bases of the junction unmatched. CDR3 size: 19 residues. The CDR3 bases are TGTGCCAGCAGCTTTCCCATGACCTCGACTAGCGGGGGGACGAATACGCAGTATTTT. As protein: CASSFPMTSTSGGTNTQYF.

This clone has just one count. The V call is TRBV6-5, the J call TRBJ2-1; TRBD2 is a possible D gene (7 bases). Germline V CDR1 and CDR2: MNHEY, SVGAGI. The CDR3 is 12 amino acids. With 9 bases removed from V and 6 bases from J, the gap between germline ends came to 12 bases. The DNA of the CDR3 is TGTGCCAGTAGGGGGGGGCGCAATGAGCAGTTCTTC. Translation gives CASRGGRNEQFF.

CDR3 sequence: CASSLASLGTEQFF. In DNA, the CDR3 is TGCGCCAGCAGCTTGGCCTCCCTGGGGACTGAGCAGTTCTTC. The chain links TRBV5-1 to TRBJ2-1; the D call may be TRBD1 or TRBD2 (5 bases each). Trimming cost V 0 bases and J 9 bases, with 13 bases left between them. Germline CDR1 is SGHRS and CDR2 is YFSETQ. This CDR3 has 14 amino acids.

The chain uses TRBV14 and TRBJ1-6; 11 bases map to TRBD1. V lost 1 base and J lost 10; bases outside the gene matches: 6. This CDR3 has 16 amino acids. The germline CDR1 and CDR2 sequences are SGHDN and FVKESK. The CDR3 nucleotides read TGTGCCAGCAGCCAAGGCTTGGGACAGGGGGGCTCACCCCTCCACTTT. It specifies CASSQGLGQGGSPLHF.

V usage is TRBV24-1 and J usage is TRBJ2-2, with a tentative D call TRBD2 (5 bases). Trimming shortened V by 3 bases and J by 8 bases, and 15 bases separated the two germline ends. The germline CDR1 and CDR2 sequences are KGHDR and SFDVKD. The CDR3 extends over 15 amino acids. The CDR3 spells CATSDPTRASGELFF. The CDR3 DNA is TGTGCCACCAGTGATCCTACGCGGGCGTCTGGGGAGCTGTTTTTT.